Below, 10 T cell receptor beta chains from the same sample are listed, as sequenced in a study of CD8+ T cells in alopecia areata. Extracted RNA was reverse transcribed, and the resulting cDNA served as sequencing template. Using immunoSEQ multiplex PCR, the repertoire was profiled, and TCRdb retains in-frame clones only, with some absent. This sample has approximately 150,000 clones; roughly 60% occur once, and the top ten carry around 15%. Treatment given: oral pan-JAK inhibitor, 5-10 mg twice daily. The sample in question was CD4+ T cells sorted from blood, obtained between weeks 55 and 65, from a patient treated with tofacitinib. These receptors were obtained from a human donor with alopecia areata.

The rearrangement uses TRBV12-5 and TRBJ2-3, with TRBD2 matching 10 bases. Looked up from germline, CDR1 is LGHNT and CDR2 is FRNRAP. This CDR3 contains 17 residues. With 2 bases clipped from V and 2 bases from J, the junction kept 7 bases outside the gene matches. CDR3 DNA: TGTGCTAGTGGTTTGTTTGTCCTAGCGGGGGCCACAGATACGCAGTATTTT. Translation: CASGLFVLAGATDTQYF.

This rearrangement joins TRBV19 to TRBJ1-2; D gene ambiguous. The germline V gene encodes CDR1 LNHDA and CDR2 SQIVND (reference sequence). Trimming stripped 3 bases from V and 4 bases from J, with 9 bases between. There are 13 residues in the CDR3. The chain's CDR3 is CASSITRFYGYTF. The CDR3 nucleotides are TGTGCCAGTAGTATCACACGGTTCTATGGCTACACCTTC.

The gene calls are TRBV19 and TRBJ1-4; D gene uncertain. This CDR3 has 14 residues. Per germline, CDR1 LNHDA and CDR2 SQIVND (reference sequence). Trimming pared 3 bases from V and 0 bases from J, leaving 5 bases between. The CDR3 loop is CASSIGTTNEKLFF. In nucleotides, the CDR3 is TGTGCCAGTAGTATCGGTACAACTAATGAAAAACTGTTTTTT.

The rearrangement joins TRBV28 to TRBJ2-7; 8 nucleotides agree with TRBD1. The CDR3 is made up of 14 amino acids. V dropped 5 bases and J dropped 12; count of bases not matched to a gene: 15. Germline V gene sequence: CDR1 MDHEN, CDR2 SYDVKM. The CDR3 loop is CASSRTGREINRYF. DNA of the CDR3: TGTGCCAGCAGTCGGACAGGGAGAGAGATTAATCGGTACTTC. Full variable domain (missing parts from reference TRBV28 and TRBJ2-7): DVKVTQSSRYLVKRTGEKVFLECVQDMDHENMFWYRQDPGLGLRLIYFSYDVKMKEKGDIPEGYSVSREKKERFSLILESASTNQTSMYLCASSRTGREINRYFGPGTRLTVT.

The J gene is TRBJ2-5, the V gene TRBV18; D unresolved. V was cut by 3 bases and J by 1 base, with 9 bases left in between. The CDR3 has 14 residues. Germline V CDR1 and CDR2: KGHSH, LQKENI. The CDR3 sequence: CASSPHSSQETQYF. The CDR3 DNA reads TGTGCCAGCTCACCTCACAGCAGCCAAGAGACCCAGTACTTC.

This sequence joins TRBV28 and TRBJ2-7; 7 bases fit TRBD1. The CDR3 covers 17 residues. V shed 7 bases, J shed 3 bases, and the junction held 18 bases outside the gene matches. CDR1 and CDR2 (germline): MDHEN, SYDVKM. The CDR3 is CASNSPPGTADFYEQYF. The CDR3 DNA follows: TGTGCCAGCAACTCCCCGCCTGGGACAGCGGATTTCTACGAGCAGTACTTC.

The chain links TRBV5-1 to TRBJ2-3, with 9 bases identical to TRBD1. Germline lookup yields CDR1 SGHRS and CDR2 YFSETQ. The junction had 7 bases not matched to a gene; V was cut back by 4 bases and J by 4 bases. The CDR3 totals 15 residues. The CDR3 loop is CASSAQGARADTQYF. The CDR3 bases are TGCGCCAGCAGCGCACAGGGGGCACGGGCAGATACGCAGTATTTT. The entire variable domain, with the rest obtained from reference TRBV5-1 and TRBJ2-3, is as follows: KAGVTQTPRYLIKTRGQQVTLSCSPISGHRSVSWYQQTPGQGLQFLFEYFSETQRNKGNFPGRFSGRQFSNSRSEMNVSTLELGDSALYLCASSAQGARADTQYFGPGTRLTVL.

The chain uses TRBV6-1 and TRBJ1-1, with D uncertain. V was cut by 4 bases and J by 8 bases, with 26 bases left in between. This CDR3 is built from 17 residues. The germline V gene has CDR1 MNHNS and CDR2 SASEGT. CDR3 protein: CASSASQAGWHLGEAFF. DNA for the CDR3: TGTGCCAGCAGTGCCTCCCAAGCTGGGTGGCATCTAGGCGAAGCTTTCTTT.

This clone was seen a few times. CDR3 sequence reads: CSVEGGTGTYYEQYF. As DNA, the CDR3 is TGCAGCGTTGAAGGAGGAACCGGGACCTACTACGAGCAGTACTTC. This chain connects TRBV29-1 to TRBJ2-7; perhaps D is TRBD1 or TRBD2 (5 bases each). The ends were cut back, 1 base at V and 3 bases at J, with 16 bases in the middle. This CDR3 comprises 15 residues. Germline values: CDR1 SQVTM, CDR2 ANQGSEA.

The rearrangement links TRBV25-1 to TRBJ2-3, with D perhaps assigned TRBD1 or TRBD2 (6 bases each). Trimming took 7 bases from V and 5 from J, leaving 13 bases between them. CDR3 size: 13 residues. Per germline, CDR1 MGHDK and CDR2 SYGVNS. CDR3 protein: CASTNGGKDTQYF. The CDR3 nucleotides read TGTGCCAGCACGAACGGGGGCAAAGATACGCAGTATTTT.